Each of the 10 T cell receptor beta chains below was sequenced from the same sample in a study of cytomegalovirus exposure and HLA in healthy donors. 13 Jbeta primers and 60 Vbeta primers were used for the PCR. Generated by immunoSEQ multiplex PCR, the TCRdb table keeps only in-frame clones and is missing some. The sample lists 90,000 to 120,000 clones, around 80% occurring once. The material sequenced was PBMCs. The receptor source for this set is a woman in her 50s in good health and CMV-seropositive.

J is TRBJ1-2 and V is TRBV9; TRBD1 might be the D (6 bases). The V end was cut by 4 bases, the J end by 4 bases, with 11 bases between. Germline V gene sequence: CDR1 SGDLS, CDR2 YYNGEE. The CDR3 length is 13 residues. The CDR3 sequence is CASSQGTSYGYTF. DNA for the CDR3: TGTGCCAGCAGCCAGGGGACGAGCTATGGCTACACCTTC.

The chain carries TRBV9 and TRBJ2-1; D might be TRBD1 (5 bases). The ends were cut back, 0 bases at V and 0 bases at J, with 10 bases in the middle. CDR3 length equals 16 residues. Germline V CDR1 and CDR2: SGDLS, YYNGEE. CDR3 sequence (DNA): TGTGCCAGCAGCGTAGCATCAGACAGCTCCTACAATGAGCAGTTCTTC. Protein: CASSVASDSSYNEQFF. The whole variable domain, filled in from reference TRBV9 and TRBJ2-1, reads DSGVTQTPKHLITATGQRVTLRCSPRSGDLSVYWYQQSLDQGLQFLIQYYNGEERAKGNILERFSAQQFPDLHSELNLSSLELGDSALYFCASSVASDSSYNEQFFGPGTRLTVL.

The chain has TRBV2 and TRBJ1-4, with no clear D. The germline CDR1 and CDR2 sequences are SNHLY and FYNNEI. The CDR3 has 15 amino acids. The V end lost 7 bases, the J end lost 0 bases, and 12 bases lay between the germline ends. DNA of the CDR3: TGTGCCAGCACCAGCGGGTATGCAACTAATGAAAAACTGTTTTTT. Its protein is CASTSGYATNEKLFF. Filled out from reference TRBV2 and TRBJ1-4, the complete variable domain reads EPEVTQTPSHQVTQMGQEVILRCVPISNHLYFYWYRQILGQKVEFLVSFYNNEISEKSEIFDDQFSVERPDGSNFTLKIRSTKLEDSAMYFCASTSGYATNEKLFFGSGTQLSVL.

The sample holds one count of this clone. The gene calls are TRBV11-2 and TRBJ1-1; 9 positions match TRBD1. In germline, CDR1 is SGHAT, CDR2 FQNNGV. The CDR3 is 15 residues long. V was clipped by 5 bases and J by 1 base; unmatched bases: 5. In nucleotides, the CDR3 is TGTGCCAGCAGCGGGACAGGGCGGCGGAACACTGAAGCTTTCTTT. Amino acid sequence: CASSGTGRRNTEAFF.

The chain links TRBV7-2 to TRBJ2-2, with D uncertain. The CDR3 length is 13 residues. The V gene's germline CDR1 is SGHTA and CDR2 FQGNSA. V lost 2 bases, J lost 5 bases, and 6 bases lay in between. CDR3 DNA sequence: TGTGCCAGCAGCTTATCGGTAACCGGGGAGCTGTTTTTT. Protein: CASSLSVTGELFF.

The chain recombines TRBV27 with TRBJ2-3; D possibly corresponds to TRBD1 (5 bases). The CDR3 consists of 14 residues. Germline CDR1 reads MNHEY; CDR2 reads SMNVEV (reference sequence). Trimming shortened V by 5 bases and J by 4 bases, and 13 bases separated the two germline ends. CDR3 region: CASSRAGFSDTQYF. The DNA of the CDR3 is TGTGCCAGCAGTAGGGCAGGGTTTTCAGATACGCAGTATTTT.

V gene TRBV19 combines with J gene TRBJ2-2; D is perhaps TRBD2 (6 bases). Trimming removed 11 bases at V and 2 bases at J, with 15 bases between. Germline CDR1 and CDR2: LNHDA and SQIVND (reference sequence). This CDR3 has 14 residues. In nucleotides, the CDR3 is TGTGCCGGCACCGGGACTCCTAACACCGGGGAGCTGTTTTTT. Amino acids: CAGTGTPNTGELFF.

This clone was detected only a few times. The V and J genes are TRBV7-9 and TRBJ2-2, with a possible D match to TRBD2 (5 bases). The V end was cut by 8 bases, the J end by 2 bases, with 9 bases between. The CDR3 is 13 amino acids. The germline gives CDR1 SEHNR, CDR2 FQNEAQ (reference sequence). CDR3 coding DNA: TGTGCCAGCGTGAGGGATAACACCGGGGAGCTGTTTTTT. This codes for CASVRDNTGELFF. Drawing the rest from reference TRBV7-9 and TRBJ2-2, the complete variable domain is DTGVSQNPRHKITKRGQNVTFRCDPISEHNRLYWYRQTLGQGPEFLTYFQNEAQLEKSRLLSDRFSAERPKGSFSTLEIQRTEQGDSAMYLCASVRDNTGELFFGEGSRLTVL.

J is TRBJ2-7 and V is TRBV10-3, with D possibly being TRBD2 (6 bases). The CDR3 length is 13 residues. Trimming removed 6 bases from V and 2 bases from J, with 11 bases in between. The germline V gene encodes CDR1 ENHRY and CDR2 SYGVKD. The CDR3 nucleotides are TGTGCCATCAGAAGCGGGTCAACCTACGAGCAGTACTTC. Amino acids: CAIRSGSTYEQYF.

J is TRBJ2-1 and V is TRBV7-3, with TRBD2 identical over 14 bases. V lost 5 bases to trimming and J lost 9 bases; unmatched junction nucleotides: 0. CDR1 and CDR2 (germline): SGHTA, FQGTGA. The CDR3 is 13 amino acids. The CDR3 nucleotides read TGTGCCAGCAGCGGGACTAGCGGGAGTGAGCAGTTCTTC. This sequence encodes CASSGTSGSEQFF.